What follows are 9 T cell receptor beta chains derived from one specimen sequenced in a study of shared clonotypes between healthy human individuals. The method was immunoSEQ multiplex PCR; TCRdb's version includes in-frame clones alone and lacks a portion of them. The table includes 900,000 to 1,200,000 clones, around three quarters detected once. The sample was memory CD4+ T cells from PBMCs. Subset described: CD45RA-negative fraction. All receptors derive from a man younger than 35 in good health. Some clones in this sample may be carry-over from other donors' samples.

The rearrangement joins TRBV6-6 to TRBJ2-7; D remains unclear. V was cut by 6 bases and J by 7 bases, with 13 bases left in between. The CDR3 runs to 12 residues. The germline gives CDR1 MNHNY, CDR2 SVGAGI (reference sequence). For the CDR3, the DNA is TGTGCCAGCAGCCCACGCCCGCAAGAGCAGTACTTC. Protein: CASSPRPQEQYF.

The chain carries TRBV4-2 and TRBJ2-7, with 8 positions matching TRBD1. Germline CDR1 LGHNA, CDR2 YNFKEQ. V shed 5 bases, J shed 4 bases, and the junction held 10 bases outside the gene matches. CDR3 size: 15 residues. The CDR3 is CASSERQGTLYEQYF. Written as DNA, the CDR3 is TGTGCCAGCAGCGAGAGACAGGGGACATTGTACGAGCAGTACTTC.

Ten or more counts support this clone. DNA for the CDR3: TGTGCCAGCAGCACGAAGCGGGGCTCCAATGAGCAGTTCTTC. Protein: CASSTKRGSNEQFF. V gene TRBV11-1 combines with J gene TRBJ2-1, with TRBD2 matching over 7 bases. This CDR3 region has 14 residues. The V gene's germline CDR1 is SGHAT and CDR2 FQDESV (reference sequence). Trimming cost V 5 bases and J 6 bases; bases outside gene matches: 7.

The rearrangement joins TRBV30 to TRBJ2-1; D is unclear. Trimming cost V 6 bases and J 6 bases, with 27 bases left between them. The CDR3 consists of 17 residues. Germline CDR1 reads GTSNPN; CDR2 reads SVGIG (reference sequence). CDR3 in DNA: TGTGCCTGCCCGCCCCCGCAGGCTAGGCCATCAACCAATGAGCAGTTCTTC. It translates to CACPPPQARPSTNEQFF.

The chain is built from TRBV11-1 and TRBJ2-7; D may be TRBD1 or TRBD2 (5 bases each). The CDR3 runs 15 residues. The V end was cut by 5 bases, the J end by 0 bases, with 14 bases between. CDR1 SGHAT and CDR2 FQDESV come from the germline V gene (reference sequence). The CDR3 region has the DNA TGTGCCAGCAGCCGGATGCCTGGGGGCTCCTACGAGCAGTACTTC. Amino acids: CASSRMPGGSYEQYF.

Worth noting for this clone: Other DNA variants within this sample encode the same CDR3. The chain joins TRBV5-4 to TRBJ2-3; D is unclear. Germline CDR1 is SGHNT and CDR2 is YYREEE (reference sequence). Trimming took 0 bases from V and 5 from J, leaving 7 bases between them. The CDR3 is 13 amino acids. DNA of the CDR3: TGTGCCAGCAGCTTGGCCTCCCGAGATACGCAGTATTTT. It yields the protein CASSLASRDTQYF.

Ten or more counts support this clone. The chain joins TRBV6-1 to TRBJ2-5, with D perhaps matching TRBD2 (5 bases). Deletions cut 7 bases from V and 5 bases from J, with 17 bases between. There are 14 residues in the CDR3. CDR1 is MNHNS, CDR2 SASEGT, per germline. CDR3 sequence: CASNRGKVGETQYF. CDR3 bases: TGTGCCAGCAACCGGGGTAAAGTGGGGGAGACCCAGTACTTC.

CDR3 nucleotide sequence: TGTGCCAGTACCCTCCGTGGGTCGGGTAACACCGGGGAGCTGTTTTTT. Its protein is CASTLRGSGNTGELFF. The V call is TRBV19, the J call TRBJ2-2, with D unclear. This CDR3 spans 16 amino acids. V was clipped by 7 bases and J by 2 bases, with 17 bases between them. The germline CDR1 and CDR2 sequences are LNHDA and SQIVND (reference sequence).

The chain joins TRBV6-6 to TRBJ1-2; 7 positions match TRBD1. With V trimmed by 2 bases and J by 4 bases, 4 bases remained unmatched. Looked up from germline, CDR1 is MNHNY and CDR2 is SVGAGI (reference sequence). The CDR3 runs to 14 residues. CDR3 coding DNA: TGTGCCAGCAGTTACGGGGACAGCCTCTATGGCTACACCTTC. It encodes CASSYGDSLYGYTF.